Listed here are 9 T cell receptor beta chains from one sample, sequenced in a study of OX40 agonist ivuxolimab in advanced cancers. Profiling relied on immunoSEQ multiplex PCR, and the TCRdb table lists in-frame clones only, not all of them. The sample comprises 75,000 to 80,000 clones, around 90% of which are singletons, and around 5.9% rests with the top ten. Material: CD4+ or CD8+ T cells sorted from blood, obtained in a trial of the OX40 agonist ivuxolimab. The source is an adult with an advanced solid tumor such as melanoma, head and neck, liver or kidney cancer.

The chain couples TRBV5-5 to TRBJ2-1; no firm D call. CDR3 length equals 18 residues. CDR1 SGHKS and CDR2 YYEKEE come from the germline V gene (reference sequence). Trimming removed 0 bases from V and 0 bases from J, with 16 bases in between. The CDR3 DNA sequence: TGTGCCAGCAGCTTGGAGGTTGGGGTCCCGAGCTCCTACAATGAGCAGTTCTTC. Translating gives CASSLEVGVPSSYNEQFF.

The V call is TRBV11-1, the J call TRBJ1-1, with D hard to call. The CDR3 is 16 amino acids. CDR1 is SGHAT, CDR2 FQDESV, per germline (reference sequence). V lost 3 bases to trimming and J lost 8 bases, with 22 bases between them. CDR3 sequence reads: CASSFEPQATGREAFF. In DNA form, the CDR3 reads TGTGCCAGCAGCTTTGAACCCCAGGCCACCGGCCGAGAAGCTTTCTTT.

The V gene is TRBV30, the J gene TRBJ1-6; a possible D gene is TRBD1 (5 bases). Trimming took 2 bases from V and 8 from J, leaving 10 bases between them. The CDR3 is made up of 13 amino acids. Germline V gene lookup returns CDR1 GTSNPN and CDR2 SVGIG (reference sequence). CDR3 region: CAWSRRGDSPLHF. DNA for the CDR3: TGTGCCTGGAGTCGCCGAGGGGATTCACCCCTCCACTTT.

DNA of the CDR3: TGTGCCAGCAGCTTTCGGAAAGACTCTGGAAACACCATATATTTT. Protein: CASSFRKDSGNTIYF. The rearrangement links TRBV7-8 to TRBJ1-3; D gene unclear. Germline V gene data show CDR1 as SGHVS and CDR2 as FQNEAQ. V lost 3 bases and J 0 bases, leaving 9 bases between the germline ends. The CDR3 extends over 15 amino acids.

This clone was seen a single time. The genes are TRBV19 and TRBJ1-5; 9 nucleotides agree with TRBD1. Germline V lookup: CDR1 LNHDA, CDR2 SQIVND (reference sequence). The CDR3 runs 15 residues. V shed 5 bases and J 6 bases; nucleotides not matched to a gene: 8. This CDR3 reads CASSVGQGRSQPQHF. DNA of the CDR3: TGTGCCAGTAGTGTGGGACAGGGAAGGAGTCAGCCCCAGCATTTT. The complete variable domain, with remaining parts taken from reference TRBV19 and TRBJ1-5, reads DGGITQSPKYLFRKEGQNVTLSCEQNLNHDAMYWYRQDPGQGLRLIYYSQIVNDFQKGDIAEGYSVSREKKESFPLTVTSAQKNPTAFYLCASSVGQGRSQPQHFGDGTRLSIL.

This chain connects TRBV14 to TRBJ1-2, with D hard to call. The V gene's germline CDR1 is SGHDN and CDR2 FVKESK. The CDR3 contains 14 residues. Trimming removed 4 bases at V and 4 bases at J, with 13 bases between. The DNA of the CDR3 is TGTGCCAGCAGCCCCTGGGGTAGGGTCTATGGCTACACCTTC. This codes for CASSPWGRVYGYTF.

The CDR3 region has the DNA TGTGCCAGCAGTTTTAAAGACCTGAACACTGAAGCTTTCTTT. As protein: CASSFKDLNTEAFF. The chain employs TRBV27 and TRBJ1-1; D remains ambiguous. The germline V gene has CDR1 MNHEY and CDR2 SMNVEV (reference sequence). This CDR3 has 14 residues. Trimming pared 3 bases from V and 0 bases from J, leaving 8 bases between.

The chain links TRBV7-2 to TRBJ2-3; 10 bases match TRBD2. V lost 6 bases and J lost 4; bases outside the gene matches: 4. The CDR3 consists of 14 residues. Looked up from germline, CDR1 is SGHTA and CDR2 is FQGNSA. Written as DNA, the CDR3 is TGTGCCAGCAGTCGAGCGGGAGGGCCAGATACGCAGTATTTT. Translation gives CASSRAGGPDTQYF.

V gene TRBV2 combines with J gene TRBJ1-4; D not certain. The CDR3 runs 15 residues. Trimming took off 6 bases at V and 0 bases at J, with 11 bases between the two ends. Germline lookup yields CDR1 SNHLY and CDR2 FYNNEI. The CDR3 DNA is TGTGCCAGCAGGACTACAGCCGCAACTAATGAAAAACTGTTTTTT. Its translation: CASRTTAATNEKLFF. The full variable domain, with the rest looked up from reference TRBV2 and TRBJ1-4, is EPEVTQTPSHQVTQMGQEVILRCVPISNHLYFYWYRQILGQKVEFLVSFYNNEISEKSEIFDDQFSVERPDGSNFTLKIRSTKLEDSAMYFCASRTTAATNEKLFFGSGTQLSVL.